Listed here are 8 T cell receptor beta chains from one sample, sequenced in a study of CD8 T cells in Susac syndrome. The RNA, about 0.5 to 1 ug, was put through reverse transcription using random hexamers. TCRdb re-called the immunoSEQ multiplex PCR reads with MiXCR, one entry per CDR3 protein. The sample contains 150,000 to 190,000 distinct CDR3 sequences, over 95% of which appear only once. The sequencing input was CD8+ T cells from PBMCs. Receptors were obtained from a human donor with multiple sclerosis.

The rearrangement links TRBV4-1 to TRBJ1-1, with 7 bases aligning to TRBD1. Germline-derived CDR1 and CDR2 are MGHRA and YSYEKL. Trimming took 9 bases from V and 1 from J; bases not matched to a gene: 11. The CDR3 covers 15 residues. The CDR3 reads CASNLYGTANTEAFF. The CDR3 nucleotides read TGCGCCAGTAACTTGTACGGGACAGCGAACACTGAAGCTTTCTTT.

This chain's CDR3 is CAWSDESATEAFF. CDR3 bases: TGTGCCTGGAGTGACGAGAGTGCCACTGAAGCTTTCTTT. The chain recombines TRBV30 with TRBJ1-1; no clear D gene. Trimming took off 1 base at V and 4 bases at J, with 10 bases between the two ends. Germline values: CDR1 GTSNPN, CDR2 SVGIG (reference sequence). This CDR3 region has 13 residues.

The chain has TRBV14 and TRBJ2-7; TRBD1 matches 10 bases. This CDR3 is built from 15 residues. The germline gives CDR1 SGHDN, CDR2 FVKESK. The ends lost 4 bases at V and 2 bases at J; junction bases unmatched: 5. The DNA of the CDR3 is TGTGCCAGCAGCCCTTCCGGACAGGGGGCCTACGAGCAGTACTTC. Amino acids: CASSPSGQGAYEQYF. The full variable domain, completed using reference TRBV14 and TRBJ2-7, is EAGVTQFPSHSVIEKGQTVTLRCDPISGHDNLYWYRRVMGKEIKFLLHFVKESKQDESGMPNNRFLAERTGGTYSTLKVQPAELEDSGVYFCASSPSGQGAYEQYFGPGTRLTVT.

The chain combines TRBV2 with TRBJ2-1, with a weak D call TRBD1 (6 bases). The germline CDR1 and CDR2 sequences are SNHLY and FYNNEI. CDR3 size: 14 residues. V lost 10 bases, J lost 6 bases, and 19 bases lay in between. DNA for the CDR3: TGTGCCACACTCACAGGGCCACCTACCAATGAGCAGTTCTTC. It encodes CATLTGPPTNEQFF.

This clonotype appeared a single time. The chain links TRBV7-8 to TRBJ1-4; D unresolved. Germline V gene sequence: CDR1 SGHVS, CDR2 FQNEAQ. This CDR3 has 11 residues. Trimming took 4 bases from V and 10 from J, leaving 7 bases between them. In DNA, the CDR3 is TGTGCCAGCAGCTACGGAGGAAAACTGTTTTTT. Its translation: CASSYGGKLFF.

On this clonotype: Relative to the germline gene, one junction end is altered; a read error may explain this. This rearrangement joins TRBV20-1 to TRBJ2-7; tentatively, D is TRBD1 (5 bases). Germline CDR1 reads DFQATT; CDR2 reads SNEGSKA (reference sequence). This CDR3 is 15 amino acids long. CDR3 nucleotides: TGCAGTGCTAGAGATCTACAGGTTGGGATTTACGGGCAGTACTTC. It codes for CSARDLQVGIYGQYF.

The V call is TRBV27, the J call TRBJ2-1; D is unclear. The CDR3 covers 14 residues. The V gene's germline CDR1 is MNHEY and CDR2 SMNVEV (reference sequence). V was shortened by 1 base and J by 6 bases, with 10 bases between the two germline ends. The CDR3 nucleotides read TGTGCCAGCAGTTTATTGCCAGGCTCCAATGAGCAGTTCTTC. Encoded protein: CASSLLPGSNEQFF.

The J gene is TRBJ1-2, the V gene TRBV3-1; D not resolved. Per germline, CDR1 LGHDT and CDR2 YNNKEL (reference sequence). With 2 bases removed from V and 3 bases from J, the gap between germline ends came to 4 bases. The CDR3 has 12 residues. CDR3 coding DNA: TGTGCCAGCAGCCAATTTGACTATGGCTACACCTTC. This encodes CASSQFDYGYTF.